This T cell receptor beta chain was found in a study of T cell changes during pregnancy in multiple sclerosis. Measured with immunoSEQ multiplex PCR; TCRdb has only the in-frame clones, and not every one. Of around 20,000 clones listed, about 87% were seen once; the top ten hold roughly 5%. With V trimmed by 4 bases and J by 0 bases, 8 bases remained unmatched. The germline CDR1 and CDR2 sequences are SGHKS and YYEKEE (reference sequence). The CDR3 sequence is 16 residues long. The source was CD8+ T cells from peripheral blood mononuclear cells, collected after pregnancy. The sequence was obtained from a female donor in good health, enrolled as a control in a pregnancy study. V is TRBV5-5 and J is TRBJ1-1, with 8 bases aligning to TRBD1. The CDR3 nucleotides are TGTGCCAGCAGCCCGGACAGGGTACGGATGAACACTGAAGCTTTCTTT. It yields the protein CASSPDRVRMNTEAFF.